These 3 T cell receptor beta chains came from one sample sequenced in a study of blood T cells in healthy people across ages. Together with a sample-barcoded 5' primer, a J-beta primer mix was included in a second PCR lasting about 7 to 12 cycles. MiXCR, run by TCRdb on the 5' RACE reads, gives a single entry per CDR3 protein. The sample includes approximately 1,700,000 distinct CDR3 sequences, approximately 40% of them seen just once. Material: blood. These receptors were taken from a human donor in good health.

V gene TRBV6-2 or TRBV6-3 combines with J gene TRBJ2-1; D may be TRBD2 (5 bases). The CDR3 is 12 residues long. The V gene lost 6 bases and the J gene lost 12 bases, with 15 bases spanning the gap. CDR1 and CDR2 from the germline V gene are MNHEY and SVGEGT. DNA of the CDR3: TGTGCCAGCAGGGAGGTCGAGGCAGGGCAGTTCTTC. Amino acids: CASREVEAGQFF.

This clonotype has just a few counts. The rearrangement joins TRBV15 to TRBJ1-1; the D is unclear. The V gene lost 0 bases and the J gene lost 7 bases, with 12 bases spanning the gap. Looked up from germline, CDR1 is LNHNV and CDR2 is YYDKDF (reference sequence). The CDR3 runs to 14 residues. CDR3 protein: CATSRDPLRSEAFF. CDR3 DNA sequence: TGTGCCACCAGCAGAGACCCCTTACGGAGTGAAGCTTTCTTT.

This clonotype has more than one count but fewer than ten. V and J are TRBV9 and TRBJ1-2; TRBD1 is a possible D gene (5 bases). Trimming left V 0 bases short and J 2 bases short, with 20 bases between. Germline CDR1 is SGDLS and CDR2 is YYNGEE. The CDR3 spans 18 residues. The CDR3 DNA follows: TGTGCCAGCAGCGTAGTATCGACAGTCCTCTCAGGGAACTATGGCTACACCTTC. It encodes CASSVVSTVLSGNYGYTF.